Sequencing of this T cell receptor (beta chain) was carried out in a study of T cell responses to AZD1222 COVID-19 vaccine. General study results and limits: Two AZD1222 administrations were followed by greater Spike-specific TCR breadth and depth. Without day 14 samples, only post-peak T cell repertoires were studied.

Some clones are missing from TCRdb's copy, which holds only in-frame ones; the method was immunoSEQ multiplex PCR. The data show approximately 140,000 clones, more than 90% seen once. The germline V and J ends were trimmed by 1 base and 1 base, with 8 bases remaining between them. In germline, CDR1 is KGHSH, CDR2 LQKENI. This CDR3 comprises 15 residues. On this clone: Its target is not known.

Investigators merged groups given second doses at roughly 4 or roughly 12 weeks. The receptor was derived from an adult who received the AZD1222 COVID-19 vaccine. Sequenced material: peripheral blood, taken 28 days after the second AZD1222 dose. The V call is TRBV18, the J call TRBJ1-5; no clear D gene. The CDR3 DNA is TGTGCCAGCTCACCACTCCACGAGAGCAATCAGCCCCAGCATTTT. Translated, it gives CASSPLHESNQPQHF.